One and the same sample provided the 9 T cell receptor beta chains below, sequenced in a study of blood T cell repertoires in COVID-19. The method was immunoSEQ multiplex PCR; TCRdb's version includes in-frame clones alone and lacks a portion of them. The sample includes 300,000 or so clones, under 90% of them seen just once. Source material: peripheral blood. All receptors come from a woman aged 25 to 39 with COVID-19, enrolled during active disease.

Written as DNA, the CDR3 is TGCGCCAGCAGCATATCACCCGGGACTAGCGGAAACTACAATGAGCAGTTCTTC. Translation: CASSISPGTSGNYNEQFF. The gene calls are TRBV5-1 and TRBJ2-1, with 11 bases identical to TRBD2. The V and J ends lost 4 bases and 3 bases, in that order; junction bases with no gene match: 12. Germline loops: CDR1 SGHRS, CDR2 YFSETQ. CDR3 length: 18 amino acids.

As for this clone: An end of the junction differs from the germline gene, which may be a read error. The genes are TRBV11-3 and TRBJ1-1, with D maybe TRBD1 (5 bases). Germline assignment: CDR1 SGHNT and CDR2 YENEEA. The CDR3 has 13 residues. CDR3 nucleotide sequence: TGTGCCAGCAGCTTGTCAGGGAACGCTGAAGCTTTCTTT. Its protein product is CASSLSGNAEAFF.

This chain links TRBV5-6 with TRBJ2-1; maybe TRBD2 (6 bases). Germline loops: CDR1 SGHDT, CDR2 YYEEEE. The CDR3 extends over 13 amino acids. V lost 0 bases and J lost 5, with 6 bases in between. The CDR3 DNA reads as TGTGCCAGCAGCTTGGCGGGGGACAATGAGCAGTTCTTC. Translated, it gives CASSLAGDNEQFF.

This clone has only one observation. The chain couples TRBV19 to TRBJ1-3, with 7 bases aligning to TRBD1. Germline V CDR1 and CDR2: LNHDA, SQIVND (reference sequence). V shed 7 bases and J 0 bases; nucleotides not matched to a gene: 9. The CDR3 extends over 16 amino acids. The chain's CDR3 is CASTPTGVRSGNTIYF. CDR3 in DNA: TGTGCCAGTACCCCTACAGGGGTTCGCTCTGGAAACACCATATATTTT.

V and J are TRBV7-3 and TRBJ2-5; 8 bases match TRBD1. J gave up 6 bases and V 4 bases, and 7 bases lay outside the gene matches. Per germline, CDR1 SGHTA and CDR2 FQGTGA. The CDR3 totals 14 residues. This CDR3 reads CASSSGQGGKTQYF. The CDR3 region has the DNA TGTGCCAGCAGCTCAGGACAGGGCGGAAAGACCCAGTACTTC.

The chain links TRBV30 to TRBJ1-2; a possible D gene is TRBD1 (5 bases). V lost 0 bases to trimming and J lost 8 bases, with 13 bases between them. This CDR3 contains 13 residues. CDR1 is GTSNPN, CDR2 SVGIG, per germline (reference sequence). CDR3 region: CAWSVQVPLGYTF. CDR3 bases: TGTGCCTGGAGTGTACAGGTACCCTTAGGCTACACCTTC.

J is TRBJ1-5 and V is TRBV5-5; D unclear. This CDR3 is 17 amino acids long. The V gene lost 4 bases and the J gene lost 0 bases, with 17 bases spanning the gap. In germline, CDR1 is SGHKS, CDR2 YYEKEE (reference sequence). For the CDR3, the DNA is TGTGCCAGCAGCCCTCATGGGTCGGGTTATAGCAATCAGCCCCAGCATTTT. It yields the protein CASSPHGSGYSNQPQHF.

The V call is TRBV30, the J call TRBJ2-7; 11 nucleotides match TRBD1. The germline V gene encodes CDR1 GTSNPN and CDR2 SVGIG (reference sequence). The length of the CDR3 is 13 residues. V gave up 3 bases and J gave up 8 bases; unmatched junction bases: 6. The chain's CDR3 is CAWSVGQGGKQYF. CDR3 in DNA: TGTGCCTGGAGCGTGGGACAGGGGGGAAAGCAGTACTTC.

The count of this clone is one. This rearrangement joins TRBV20-1 to TRBJ1-2, with D possibly being TRBD1 (6 bases). V lost 3 bases and J lost 2, with 13 bases in between. Looked up from germline, CDR1 is DFQATT and CDR2 is SNEGSKA (reference sequence). CDR3 length: 14 amino acids. The CDR3 bases are TGCAGTGCTAGTGGGCCAGGGGAAAACTATGGCTACACCTTC. It encodes CSASGPGENYGYTF.